What follows are 6 T cell receptor beta chains derived from one specimen sequenced in a study of tumor and adjacent non-tumor tissue in lung cancer (dated 2018 in TCRdb). Library generation was performed with multiplex PCR. Instrument on record: Illumina HiSeq 2500. TCRbeta libraries were built by three rounds of nested PCR using primers (Table S4), following protocols modified from ARM-PCR. The public reads were run again by TCRdb, first through fastp at Q25 and then through MiXCR, and only productive beta chains were kept. Each CDR3 protein gets just one entry, which takes the most common genes and DNA from the rows behind it. Counted in this sample were under 80,000 distinct CDR3 sequences; roughly three quarters of them appeared once. The biggest ten clones account for roughly 45% of the sample. RNA was isolated from bulk, unsorted tissue, and RNA quality was assessed with a NanoDrop ND-1000 and an Agilent 2100. For the normal lung samples, distant non-tumor tissue was collected more than 3 cm away from the tumor edge.

Source material: distant non-tumor lung tissue. Receptors were obtained from a man between 60 and 70 years old with non-small cell lung cancer.

This clonotype has only one observation. Mismatch with germline at one junction end may stem from a read error. J is TRBJ1-1 and V is TRBV20-1, with 9 nucleotides matching TRBD1. Germline CDR1 and CDR2: DFQATT and SNEGSKA (reference sequence). The CDR3 is 12 amino acids. In nucleotides, the CDR3 is TGCTGTGCACGGGACAGGGACACTGAAGCTTTCTTT. It codes for CCARDRDTEAFF.

On this clonotype: Here the CDR3 omits its conserved ending phenylalanine or tryptophan, so a read error is the likely source. Because the CDR3's place on the DNA is in doubt, the DNA is left out and the CDR3 is given as listed by TCRdb. V and J are TRBV6-2 or TRBV6-3 and TRBJ2-5; the listed D gene, TRBD2, was not tested against the DNA. Germline V gives CDR1 MNHEY, CDR2 SVGEGT. Including both end residues, the CDR3 is 15 amino acids long. CDR3 amino acids: CASNFKGAGEETQYL.

Comments on this clonotype: At one end, the junction sequence differs from germline, possibly due to a read error. Written as DNA, the CDR3 is TGTGACGGCAGTTACGGGACAGGGGATGGCTACACATTC. This translates into CDGSYGTGDGYTF. V usage is TRBV6-1 and J usage is TRBJ1-2; 10 bases are shared with TRBD1. CDR3 length: 13 residues. Germline lookup yields CDR1 MNHNS and CDR2 SASEGT.

This chain links TRBV6-1 with TRBJ2-5; tentatively, D is TRBD2 (5 bases). The CDR3 totals 13 residues. The germline V gene encodes CDR1 MNHNS and CDR2 SASEGT. Trimming pared 5 bases from V and 4 bases from J, leaving 11 bases between. The CDR3 region is CASSPQEGETQYF. Written as DNA, the CDR3 is TGTGCCAGCAGTCCGCAAGAGGGAGAGACCCAGTACTTC.

Note on this clonotype: At one of its ends the junction is not consistent with the germline gene, which may arise from a read error. The genes are TRBV28 and TRBJ2-2; TRBD2 is a possible D gene (5 bases). Germline CDR1 is MDHEN and CDR2 is SYDVKM. The CDR3 extends over 15 amino acids. CDR3 loop: CVSSLERVDTGELFF. CDR3 coding DNA: TGTGTCAGCAGTTTAGAGAGGGTGGACACCGGGGAGCTGTTTTTT.

This clonotype was counted a single time. The junction does not match germline at one end; this may be a read error. The V gene is TRBV6-6, the J gene TRBJ1-4, with D possibly TRBD1 on 5 matching bases. The germline V gene encodes CDR1 MNHNY and CDR2 SVGAGI (reference sequence). CDR3 size: 17 residues. The CDR3: CASSLTPSKGIDENLFF. CDR3 nucleotide sequence: TGTGCCAGCAGCCTAACCCCGTCGAAGGGGATTGATGAAAATCTGTTTTTT.